Detailed here is one T cell receptor beta chain. Its target is not known. These data originate in a study of T cell responses to AZD1222 COVID-19 vaccine. Study results and limitations: White British ancestry dominated among donors, who included more females, and clonal diversity was possibly underestimated. Reports say nearly half of spike-specific TCRs go after unmutated variant regions.

Deletions cut 1 base from V and 4 bases from J, with 8 bases between. The CDR3 runs to 14 residues. Germline CDR1 LNHDA, CDR2 SQIVND (reference sequence). The protocol was immunoSEQ multiplex PCR, while the TCRdb copy is restricted to in-frame clones and leaves out a portion. The table shows around 94,000 clones, with approximately 88% occurring only once. The TCR sequence derives from an adult in good health. This chain links TRBV19 with TRBJ2-4, with a tentative D call TRBD2 (5 bases). Source: peripheral blood, taken on day 0 of AZD1222 vaccination. In DNA form, the CDR3 reads TGTGCCAGTAGTATAGTCGGGGAAAAAAACATTCAGTACTTC. As protein: CASSIVGEKNIQYF.